This T cell receptor beta chain came from a study of T cells in Graves' hyperthyroidism and ophthalmopathy. Study-level background: Staff took peripheral blood when the initial diagnosis was made, before any treatment began. Whole-study results and caveats: Ophthalmopathy was predicted by the model a median of approximately 6.6 months ahead of onset.

This clonotype was found many times. Its target is not known. From RNA transcripts, TCR beta CDR3 regions were amplified. The TCR CDR3 first-round RT-PCR relied on the HTBI primer set. TCRdb recomputed calls from the multiplex PCR reads with MiXCR, one row per CDR3 protein. Of under 300,000 distinct CDR3 sequences in the sample, approximately 15% were seen once. The V end was cut by 1 base, the J end by 3 bases, with 12 bases between. Germline V gene data show CDR1 as SGHVS and CDR2 as FQNEAQ. The CDR3 runs 15 residues. J is TRBJ1-2 and V is TRBV7-8; weak D call: TRBD1 (5 bases). The sequenced sample consisted of blood. This receptor was identified in a woman aged 40 to 50 with Graves' hyperthyroidism that later progressed to Graves' ophthalmopathy. CDR3 DNA sequence: TGTGCCAGCAGCTTAGTATGGGGGTGGTACTATGGCTACACCTTC. Translated, it gives CASSLVWGWYYGYTF.